These 28 T cell receptor beta chains were all obtained from the same sample, sequenced in a study of cytomegalovirus exposure and HLA in healthy donors. PCR involved 60 Vbeta and 13 Jbeta primers. TCRdb keeps only in-frame clones here, not all; method: immunoSEQ multiplex PCR. Here the sample table reports approximately 190,000 clones. The sequenced material came from PBMCs. Source of these receptors: a man younger than 40 in good health and CMV-seronegative.

The rearrangement uses TRBV6-7 and TRBJ1-5; perhaps TRBD1 as D (5 bases). TRBV6-7 is marked as an open reading frame, function uncertain. This CDR3 is 20 amino acids long. V was shortened by 5 bases and J by 0 bases, with 26 bases between the two germline ends. The CDR3 spells CASSMGPPPKRPYSNQPQHF. CDR3 sequence (DNA): TGTGCCAGCAGTATGGGGCCCCCGCCGAAACGTCCATATAGCAATCAGCCCCAGCATTTT.

This chain joins TRBV2 and TRBJ1-2, with TRBD1 matching 8 bases. Germline assignment: CDR1 SNHLY and CDR2 FYNNEI. This CDR3 contains 15 residues. J lost 7 bases, V lost 0 bases, and 7 bases had no gene match. The CDR3 region has the DNA TGTGCCAGCAGTGAAGCAGCGGCAGGGGGCCTTGGCTACACCTTC. Its protein product is CASSEAAAGGLGYTF.

The J gene is TRBJ2-2, the V gene TRBV9; TRBD2 matches 13 bases. V lost 3 bases and J lost 6; bases outside the gene matches: 11. CDR3 length: 18 residues. Germline lookup yields CDR1 SGDLS and CDR2 YYNGEE. The CDR3 DNA follows: TGTGCCAGCAGCGAGACGAGACTAGCGGGGGGAAGGCCCGGGGAGCTGTTTTTT. Its protein product is CASSETRLAGGRPGELFF.

V usage is TRBV7-9 and J usage is TRBJ2-2, with 7 bases that match TRBD1. The germline V gene has CDR1 SEHNR and CDR2 FQNEAQ (reference sequence). With V trimmed by 4 bases and J by 1 base, 9 bases remained unmatched. There are 17 residues in the CDR3. DNA for the CDR3: TGTGCCAGCAGCTCCGCCGGGACAGAAGTGAACACCGGGGAGCTGTTTTTT. Translating it yields CASSSAGTEVNTGELFF.

V and J are TRBV6-6 and TRBJ2-1, with 7 positions matching TRBD2. The CDR3 has 14 amino acids. CDR1 is MNHNY, CDR2 SVGAGI, per germline (reference sequence). Unmatched junction bases numbered 6, after V lost 8 bases and J lost 2 bases. CDR3 region: CASRAGLAYNEQFF. For the CDR3, the DNA is TGTGCCAGCCGAGCGGGGCTCGCCTACAATGAGCAGTTCTTC.

V and J are TRBV2 and TRBJ2-3; TRBD2 is a possible D gene (6 bases). V lost 8 bases and J lost 0, with 15 bases in between. Per the germline V gene, CDR1 is SNHLY and CDR2 is FYNNEI. CDR3 length: 15 residues. The CDR3 loop is CASLAGGRSTDTQYF. The CDR3 DNA reads as TGTGCCAGCTTGGCAGGAGGGAGGAGCACAGATACGCAGTATTTT.

This chain links TRBV9 with TRBJ2-3; 11 nucleotides agree with TRBD2. The germline V gene has CDR1 SGDLS and CDR2 YYNGEE. The V and J ends lost 3 bases and 3 bases, in that order; junction bases with no gene match: 6. The CDR3 runs to 16 residues. The DNA for the CDR3 is TGTGCCAGCAGCGACCCACTAGCGGGGGAGACAGATACGCAGTATTTT. Its translation: CASSDPLAGETDTQYF.

This rearrangement joins TRBV6-5 to TRBJ2-2; TRBD1 might be the D (5 bases). The CDR3 extends over 12 amino acids. Trimming took off 7 bases at V and 7 bases at J, with 10 bases between the two ends. Germline CDR1 MNHEY, CDR2 SVGAGI. The CDR3 loop is CASTWGDGELFF. The CDR3 region has the DNA TGTGCCAGCACCTGGGGCGACGGGGAGCTGTTTTTT.

The CDR3 protein is CASSLETGGYGYTF. As DNA, the CDR3 is TGTGCCAGCAGCTTAGAAACGGGTGGATATGGCTACACCTTC. The V and J genes are TRBV11-3 and TRBJ1-2, with D uncertain. V lost 0 bases to trimming and J lost 5 bases, with 10 bases between them. Per germline, CDR1 SGHNT and CDR2 YENEEA. CDR3 length equals 14 residues.

CDR3 region: CASSLDRGSEQPQHF. The DNA of the CDR3 is TGTGCCAGCAGTTTGGACAGGGGTTCCGAGCAGCCCCAGCATTTT. V and J are TRBV27 and TRBJ1-5; 9 positions match TRBD1. V lost 3 bases to trimming and J lost 7 bases; unmatched junction nucleotides: 7. This CDR3 has 15 residues. Germline V gives CDR1 MNHEY, CDR2 SMNVEV (reference sequence).

The chain links TRBV7-9 to TRBJ1-1; D uncertain. CDR1 SEHNR and CDR2 FQNEAQ come from the germline V gene (reference sequence). CDR3 length: 12 amino acids. V shed 4 bases and J shed 6 bases, with 9 bases lying between them. In nucleotides, the CDR3 is TGTGCCAGCAGCTCAAGAATAGCTGAAGCTTTCTTT. Translating gives CASSSRIAEAFF.

V is TRBV5-1 and J is TRBJ1-5, with 9 nucleotides matching TRBD1. Germline values: CDR1 SGHRS, CDR2 YFSETQ. Trimming cost V 0 bases and J 4 bases; bases outside gene matches: 5. The CDR3 runs to 16 residues. Written as DNA, the CDR3 is TGCGCCAGCAGCTTGGGGACAGGGGCGAAAAATCAGCCCCAGCATTTT. It yields the protein CASSLGTGAKNQPQHF. Drawing the rest from reference TRBV5-1 and TRBJ1-5, the complete variable domain is KAGVTQTPRYLIKTRGQQVTLSCSPISGHRSVSWYQQTPGQGLQFLFEYFSETQRNKGNFPGRFSGRQFSNSRSEMNVSTLELGDSALYLCASSLGTGAKNQPQHFGDGTRLSIL.

V and J are TRBV19 and TRBJ1-4, with D tentatively TRBD1 (5 bases). CDR3 length: 17 amino acids. Germline CDR1 is LNHDA and CDR2 is SQIVND (reference sequence). V was pared by 5 bases and J by 6 bases, with 22 bases between. CDR3 protein: CASSGAGLGQPDEKLFF. The CDR3 nucleotides are TGTGCCAGTAGTGGGGCAGGGTTGGGTCAACCGGATGAAAAACTGTTTTTT.

This sequence joins TRBV5-8 and TRBJ1-3, with D perhaps matching TRBD1 (6 bases). The CDR3 extends over 16 amino acids. V dropped 0 bases and J dropped 4 bases, with 14 bases sitting between them. The germline V gene has CDR1 SGHTS and CDR2 YDEGEE. DNA for the CDR3: TGTGCCAGCAGCTTGGTTCAGGGGTTTAGGGGAAACACCATATATTTT. Residues: CASSLVQGFRGNTIYF. Using reference TRBV5-8 and TRBJ1-3 for the parts outside the CDR3, the full variable domain is EAGVTQSPTHLIKTRGQQATLRCSPISGHTSVYWYQQALGLGLQFLLWYDEGEERNRGNFPPRFSGRQFPNYSSELNVNALELEDSALYLCASSLVQGFRGNTIYFGEGSWLTVV.

The rearrangement joins TRBV6-5 to TRBJ1-5; D may be TRBD1 (5 bases). CDR3 size: 13 residues. The ends were cut back, 0 bases at V and 11 bases at J, with 11 bases in the middle. Germline V CDR1 and CDR2: MNHEY, SVGAGI. The CDR3 loop is CASSYSGRGAQHF. In nucleotides, the CDR3 is TGTGCCAGCAGTTACTCAGGGCGGGGCGCCCAGCATTTT.

The J gene is TRBJ2-7, the V gene TRBV2, with no clear D. Looked up from germline, CDR1 is SNHLY and CDR2 is FYNNEI. V lost 3 bases to trimming and J lost 0 bases, with 12 bases between them. This CDR3 comprises 15 residues. The CDR3: CASSDSPVRSYEQYF. The CDR3 coding sequence is TGTGCCAGCAGTGACTCTCCTGTTCGCTCCTACGAGCAGTACTTC.

The rearrangement joins TRBV21-1 to TRBJ1-3; TRBD1 is taken as the D call from the table, unchecked against the DNA. TRBV21-1 has pseudogene status. This CDR3 spans 16 amino acids. CDR3 sequence (DNA): TGTGCCAGCAGCAGCTGGGCCAGGGGGCTCGGAAACACCATATATTTT. It yields the protein CASSSWARGLGNTIYF.

This chain links TRBV10-1 with TRBJ2-3; TRBD1 matches at 7 bases. The CDR3 covers 19 residues. V lost 6 bases to trimming and J lost 7 bases; unmatched junction nucleotides: 25. Germline assignment: CDR1 WNHNN and CDR2 SYGVQD (reference sequence). CDR3 DNA: TGCGCCAGCAGCGACCACCTAAGAGGGACAGCTATACCACTTCATACGCAGTATTTT. This gives the protein CASSDHLRGTAIPLHTQYF.

This chain uses TRBV5-3 with TRBJ2-7; TRBD2 agrees at 7 bases. TRBV5-3 is placed among ORFs of uncertain function. There are 15 residues in the CDR3. Losses at the gene ends were 0 bases for V and 4 bases for J; bases not matched to a gene: 7. In DNA, the CDR3 is TGTGCCAGAAGCTTGGCGGACGGGAGGCCTTACGAGCAGTACTTC. Translation: CARSLADGRPYEQYF.

The V call is TRBV7-9, the J call TRBJ1-2; TRBD1 might be the D (6 bases). The germline gives CDR1 SEHNR, CDR2 FQNEAQ (reference sequence). The CDR3 sequence is 17 residues long. The V and J ends lost 8 bases and 8 bases respectively, with 30 bases between them. CDR3: CASLFSGSGEPLGGYTF. The CDR3 region has the DNA TGTGCCAGCCTCTTCTCGGGTTCAGGGGAGCCCCTTGGGGGCTACACCTTC.

The V call is TRBV5-4, the J call TRBJ1-3; D possibly corresponds to TRBD1 (5 bases). This CDR3 spans 17 amino acids. V gave up 4 bases and J gave up 0 bases, with 17 bases separating them. Germline values: CDR1 SGHNT, CDR2 YYREEE (reference sequence). In DNA, the CDR3 is TGTGCCAGCAGCCCGGGCCAGGGCTCATTCTCTGGAAACACCATATATTTT. It is translated as CASSPGQGSFSGNTIYF.

V is TRBV5-6 and J is TRBJ2-7; TRBD2 agrees at 11 bases. Germline CDR1 reads SGHDT; CDR2 reads YYEEEE. This CDR3 has 14 residues. Trimming removed 5 bases from V and 4 bases from J; junction bases left unmatched: 5. The CDR3 bases are TGTGCCAGCAGTAATAGCGGGGGGGGGTACGAGCAGTACTTC. Translation gives CASSNSGGGYEQYF. The variable domain in full, completed from reference TRBV5-6 and TRBJ2-7, reads DAGVTQSPTHLIKTRGQQVTLRCSPKSGHDTVSWYQQALGQGPQFIFQYYEEEERQRGNFPDRFSGHQFPNYSSELNVNALLLGDSALYLCASSNSGGGYEQYFGPGTRLTVT.

The rearrangement uses TRBV10-3 and TRBJ1-6; TRBD1 is a possible D gene (6 bases). CDR1 is ENHRY, CDR2 SYGVKD, per germline. The CDR3 spans 15 residues. V lost 2 bases and J 8 bases, leaving 13 bases between the germline ends. In DNA, the CDR3 is TGTGCCATCAGTGAGGCAGGGGTTGGCGATTCACCCCTCCACTTT. It codes for CAISEAGVGDSPLHF.

The chain recombines TRBV27 with TRBJ2-7; 11 bases map to TRBD1. There are 16 residues in the CDR3. V was pared by 5 bases and J by 0 bases, with 6 bases of the junction left unmatched. CDR1 is MNHEY and CDR2 is SMNVEV in the germline V gene (reference sequence). The CDR3 reads CASSAPGQGGSYEQYF. As DNA, the CDR3 is TGTGCCAGCAGTGCTCCGGGACAGGGGGGCTCCTACGAGCAGTACTTC.

The rearrangement uses TRBV27 and TRBJ2-7, with unresolved D. The V gene's germline CDR1 is MNHEY and CDR2 SMNVEV (reference sequence). The CDR3 extends over 14 amino acids. Trimming took off 0 bases at V and 2 bases at J, with 8 bases between the two ends. This chain's CDR3 is CASSLSTRTYEQYF. CDR3 DNA: TGTGCCAGCAGTTTATCGACAAGAACCTACGAGCAGTACTTC.

J is TRBJ1-4 and V is TRBV19, with TRBD1 matching 12 bases. The V and J ends lost 6 bases and 3 bases, in that order; junction bases with no gene match: 11. In germline, CDR1 is LNHDA, CDR2 SQIVND (reference sequence). CDR3 length: 18 residues. CDR3 amino acids: CASRTSGQGATSNEKLFF. The CDR3 nucleotides are TGTGCCAGTAGGACATCGGGACAGGGGGCGACTTCTAATGAAAAACTGTTTTTT.

The V call is TRBV19, the J call TRBJ1-6, with 10 bases lining up with TRBD1. J was trimmed by 8 bases and V by 4 bases; bases with no gene match: 11. From germline, CDR1 is LNHDA and CDR2 SQIVND (reference sequence). This CDR3 is built from 17 residues. Written as DNA, the CDR3 is TGTGCCAGTAGTACGAGACAGGGGGCTACATACGATTCACCCCTCCACTTT. It translates to CASSTRQGATYDSPLHF.

In the case of this clone: Other nucleotide sequences from this sample produce the same CDR3. The chain carries TRBV7-9 and TRBJ1-1; 7 bases match TRBD1. Germline CDR1 is SEHNR and CDR2 is FQNEAQ (reference sequence). The length of the CDR3 is 14 residues. V gave up 5 bases and J gave up 1 base; unmatched junction bases: 4. CDR3 DNA sequence: TGTGCCAGCAGCCGGACAGGTACGAACACTGAAGCTTTCTTT. Amino acid sequence: CASSRTGTNTEAFF.